This T cell receptor (beta chain) was recorded in a study of blood T cell repertoires in COVID-19. Study details: There were acute and convalescent COVID-19 samples, and they came from the United States, Italy and Spain. T cells, B-cell-depleted T cells, or PBMCs provided the cDNA or gDNA that served as material.

Living in 24 US areas, the participants were between 18 and 89 years of age. Under the authors' procedure: Researchers report that nucleated cell counts were estimated from reference gene primer amplification. Assay: immunoSEQ multiplex PCR; the TCRdb copy retains only in-frame clones and omits some. V, J and clone size are taken as reported in that table, and D and trimming were inferred from the DNA itself. The profile shows about 400,000 clones, 88% of them singletons. The sequenced material came from PBMCs or T cells enriched from blood (not recorded which). The clonotype was recovered from a woman aged 40 to 50 with acute COVID-19.

Here the CDR3 reads CASSRTGTGAGELFF. The DNA for the CDR3 is TGTGCCAGCAGTAGAACCGGGACAGGGGCCGGGGAGCTGTTTTTT. The chain recombines TRBV6-5 with TRBJ2-2; 10 bases are a match to TRBD1. CDR1 is MNHEY, CDR2 SVGAGI, per germline. With V trimmed by 5 bases and J by 6 bases, 6 bases remained unmatched. This CDR3 comprises 15 residues.